These T cell receptor beta chains were read from a single sample in a study of Ad26.COV2.S vaccination and SARS-CoV-2 variants. Clones were read by immunoSEQ multiplex PCR, and TCRdb kept only the in-frame ones, dropping some. The repertoire holds some 480,000 clones, with about 83% as singletons. The sample in question was peripheral blood, obtained in a trial of Ad26.COV2.S vaccine versus placebo. The receptors shown here come from a person aged 18-60 years who received the Ad26.COV2.S COVID-19 vaccine or a placebo. Both conserved end residues are part of each CDR3. D genes are given only for firm matches. The size entry is marked missing in some rows and otherwise reads once, few, many or a size class.

d_gene: TRBD2; v_gene: TRBV6-6; abundance: NA; len: 14; j_gene: TRBJ2-2; CDR3nt: TGTGCCAGCAACCCTAGCGGGAGCACCGGGGAGCTGTTTTTT; CDR3aa: CASNPSGSTGELFF
d_gene: TRBD1; v_gene: TRBV24-1; abundance: NA; len: 17; j_gene: TRBJ2-2; CDR3nt: TGTGCCACCAGTGAACCCCCCGGGACAGGGCAGGACGGGGAGCTGTTTTTT; CDR3aa: CATSEPPGTGQDGELFF
d_gene: NA; v_gene: TRBV21-1; abundance: NA; len: 18; j_gene: TRBJ2-4; CDR3nt: TGTGCCAGCAGCAAAGTGGTGGGACCGTGTCAAGCCAAAAACATTCAGTACTTC; CDR3aa: CASSKVVGPCQAKNIQYF
d_gene: TRBD1; v_gene: TRBV19; abundance: NA; len: 16; j_gene: TRBJ1-5; CDR3nt: TGTGCCAGTAGTATATTCCCGGGACAGGCGAATCAGCCCCAGCATTTT; CDR3aa: CASSIFPGQANQPQHF
d_gene: NA; v_gene: TRBV6-5; abundance: NA; len: 12; j_gene: TRBJ1-5; CDR3nt: TGTGCCACCGGACCAGGTAATCAGCCCCAGCATTTT; CDR3aa: CATGPGNQPQHF
d_gene: TRBD2; v_gene: TRBV6-5; abundance: NA; len: 14; j_gene: TRBJ2-4; CDR3nt: TGTGCCAGCAGTCCCGTAGCGGGAGGCGGCATTCAGTACTTC; CDR3aa: CASSPVAGGGIQYF
d_gene: NA; v_gene: TRBV5-1; abundance: NA; len: 14; j_gene: TRBJ1-1; CDR3nt: TGCGCCAGCAGCTCAGAAACAGGGTTGACTGAAGCTTTCTTT; CDR3aa: CASSSETGLTEAFF
d_gene: NA; v_gene: TRBV5-1; abundance: NA; len: 15; j_gene: TRBJ1-4; CDR3nt: TGCGCCAGCAGCTTGGAAACGGGAAAAAATGAAAAACTGTTTTTT; CDR3aa: CASSLETGKNEKLFF
d_gene: NA; v_gene: TRBV18; abundance: few; len: 15; j_gene: TRBJ2-1; CDR3nt: TGTGCCAGCTCACCACCCCGGACTACCTACAATGAGCAGTTCTTC; CDR3aa: CASSPPRTTYNEQFF
d_gene: TRBD2; v_gene: TRBV9; abundance: NA; len: 16; j_gene: TRBJ2-1; CDR3nt: TGTGCCAGCAGCGGTGCTCTAGCGGGAGAAATCCGTGAGCAGTTCTTC; CDR3aa: CASSGALAGEIREQFF
d_gene: NA; v_gene: TRBV7-9; abundance: NA; len: 13; j_gene: TRBJ1-5; CDR3nt: TGTGCCAGCAGCTTAGGGCTGGATCAGCCCCAGCATTTT; CDR3aa: CASSLGLDQPQHF
d_gene: NA; v_gene: TRBV19; abundance: NA; len: 16; j_gene: TRBJ2-7; CDR3nt: TGTGCCAGTAGTATCTTCCAGACGACGGGGGAAAGCGAGCAGTACTTC; CDR3aa: CASSIFQTTGESEQYF
d_gene: TRBD2; v_gene: TRBV4-3; abundance: once; len: 16; j_gene: TRBJ2-2; CDR3nt: TGCGCCAGCAGCCAAGCCTCGGGACTAGCTGGCGGGGAGCTGTTTTTT; CDR3aa: CASSQASGLAGGELFF
d_gene: TRBD1; v_gene: TRBV5-4; abundance: NA; len: 15; j_gene: TRBJ2-5; CDR3nt: TGTGCCAGCAGCTTGGGACAGGGGGCCGGCGAGACCCAGTACTTC; CDR3aa: CASSLGQGAGETQYF
d_gene: TRBD1; v_gene: TRBV5-4; abundance: NA; len: 15; j_gene: TRBJ2-1; CDR3nt: TGTGCCAGCAGGCAGGACAGGGTTCGCTACAATGAGCAGTTCTTC; CDR3aa: CASRQDRVRYNEQFF
d_gene: TRBD2; v_gene: TRBV2; abundance: few; len: 18; j_gene: TRBJ2-3; CDR3nt: TGTGCCAGCAGTGAAATGGCCCAGGAGCGGGAGTGGTCAGATACGCAGTATTTT; CDR3aa: CASSEMAQEREWSDTQYF
d_gene: TRBD2; v_gene: TRBV9; abundance: NA; len: 17; j_gene: TRBJ2-5; CDR3nt: TGTGCCAGCAGCGTAGGGGGGAGCGGGAGGTCCCAAGAGACCCAGTACTTC; CDR3aa: CASSVGGSGRSQETQYF
d_gene: NA; v_gene: TRBV11-3; abundance: NA; len: 13; j_gene: TRBJ1-2; CDR3nt: TGTGCCAGCGATAAGGGCCCTAACTATGGCTACACCTTC; CDR3aa: CASDKGPNYGYTF
d_gene: NA; v_gene: TRBV30; abundance: NA; len: 14; j_gene: TRBJ2-5; CDR3nt: TGTGCCTGGGGGGGGCTAGCGGAACAAGAGACCCAGTACTTC; CDR3aa: CAWGGLAEQETQYF
d_gene: TRBD1; v_gene: TRBV27; abundance: NA; len: 14; j_gene: TRBJ1-2; CDR3nt: TGTGCCAGCAGTTTCCAGGGGGCTTTGGGTGGCTACACCTTC; CDR3aa: CASSFQGALGGYTF
d_gene: NA; v_gene: TRBV19; abundance: NA; len: 13; j_gene: TRBJ1-5; CDR3nt: TGTGCCAGTAGTATAGTGATCAATCAGCCCCAGCATTTT; CDR3aa: CASSIVINQPQHF
d_gene: NA; v_gene: TRBV29-1; abundance: NA; len: 13; j_gene: TRBJ2-2; CDR3nt: TGCAGCGTTGCAAGGGCCACCACCGGGGAGCTGTTTTTT; CDR3aa: CSVARATTGELFF
d_gene: TRBD1; v_gene: TRBV9; abundance: NA; len: 17; j_gene: TRBJ1-2; CDR3nt: TGTGCCAGCAGCGTAGCCCCCCCCGGGACAGGGAACTATGGCTACACCTTC; CDR3aa: CASSVAPPGTGNYGYTF
d_gene: NA; v_gene: TRBV19; abundance: NA; len: 13; j_gene: TRBJ1-2; CDR3nt: TGTGCCAGTAGTATAGATACAGGGACTGGCTACACCTTC; CDR3aa: CASSIDTGTGYTF
d_gene: NA; v_gene: TRBV5-1; abundance: NA; len: 14; j_gene: TRBJ2-4; CDR3nt: TGCGCCAGCAGCTTGGTCAGTCAATCTGACATTCAGTACTTC; CDR3aa: CASSLVSQSDIQYF
d_gene: TRBD2; v_gene: TRBV7-6; abundance: once; len: 16; j_gene: TRBJ2-3; CDR3nt: TGTGCCAGCAGCCGGCGGGGGCGGGAGGACCAAGGTACGCAGTATTTT; CDR3aa: CASSRRGREDQGTQYF